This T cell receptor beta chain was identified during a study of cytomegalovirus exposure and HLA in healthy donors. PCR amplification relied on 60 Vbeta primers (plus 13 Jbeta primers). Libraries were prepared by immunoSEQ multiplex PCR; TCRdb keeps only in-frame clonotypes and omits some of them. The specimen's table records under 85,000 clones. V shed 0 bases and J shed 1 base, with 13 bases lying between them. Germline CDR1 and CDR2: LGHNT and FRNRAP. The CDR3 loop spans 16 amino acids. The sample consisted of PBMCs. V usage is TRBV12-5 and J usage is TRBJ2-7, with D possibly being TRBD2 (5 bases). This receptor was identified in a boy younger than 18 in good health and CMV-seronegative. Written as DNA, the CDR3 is TGTGCTAGTGGTTTGGTACTAGACCGCGCATCCTACGAGCAGTACTTC. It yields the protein CASGLVLDRASYEQYF.